This T cell receptor beta chain was sequenced for a study of blood T cell repertoires in COVID-19. Across the study: From the United States, Italy and Spain came samples of acute and convalescent COVID-19. T cells, B-cell-depleted T cells, or PBMCs provided the cDNA or gDNA that served as material.

As handled by the study authors: Using reference gene primer amplification, nucleated cell counts were estimated. Data came from immunoSEQ multiplex PCR; TCRdb stores just in-frame clones and leaves some out. Clonal size and the V and J genes are those of that table, whereas D and trimming came from the DNA. This sample has hundreds of thousands of clones; about 81% occur once, and the top ten carry about an eighth. Sequenced material: peripheral blood. The receptor's source is a woman aged 60-75 years with active or convalescent COVID-19.

The CDR3 DNA sequence: TGTGCCAGCCCCCCCCCAGGGCGGGGCATGAACACCGGGGAGCTGTTTTTT. It yields the protein CASPPPGRGMNTGELFF. V usage is TRBV18 and J usage is TRBJ2-2; D perhaps matches TRBD2 (6 bases). The CDR3 loop spans 17 amino acids. V shed 8 bases and J shed 1 base, with 20 bases lying between them. Looked up from germline, CDR1 is KGHSH and CDR2 is LQKENI.